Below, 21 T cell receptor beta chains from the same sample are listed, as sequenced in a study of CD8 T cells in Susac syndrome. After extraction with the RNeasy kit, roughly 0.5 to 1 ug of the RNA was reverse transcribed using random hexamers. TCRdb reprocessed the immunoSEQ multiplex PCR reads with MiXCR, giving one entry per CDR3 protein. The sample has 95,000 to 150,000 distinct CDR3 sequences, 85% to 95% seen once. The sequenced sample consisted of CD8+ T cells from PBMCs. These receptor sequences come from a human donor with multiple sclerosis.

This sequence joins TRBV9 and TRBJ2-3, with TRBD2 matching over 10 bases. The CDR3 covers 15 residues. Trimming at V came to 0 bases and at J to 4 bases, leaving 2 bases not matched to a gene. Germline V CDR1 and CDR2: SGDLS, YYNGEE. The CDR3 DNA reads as TGTGCCAGCAGCGTAGTAACTAGCGGGGCAGATACGCAGTATTTT. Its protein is CASSVVTSGADTQYF.

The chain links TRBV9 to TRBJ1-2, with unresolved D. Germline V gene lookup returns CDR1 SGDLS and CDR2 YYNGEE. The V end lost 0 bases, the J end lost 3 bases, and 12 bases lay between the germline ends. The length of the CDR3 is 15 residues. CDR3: CASSVGDRLDYGYTF. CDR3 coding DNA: TGTGCCAGCAGCGTAGGCGACCGCCTGGACTATGGCTACACCTTC.

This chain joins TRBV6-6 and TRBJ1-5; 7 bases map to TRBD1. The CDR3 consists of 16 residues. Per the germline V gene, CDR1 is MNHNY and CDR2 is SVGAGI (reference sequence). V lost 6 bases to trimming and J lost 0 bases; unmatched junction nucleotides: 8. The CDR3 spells CASRPTGVYSNQPQHF. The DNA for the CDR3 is TGTGCCAGCAGGCCAACAGGGGTTTATAGCAATCAGCCCCAGCATTTT.

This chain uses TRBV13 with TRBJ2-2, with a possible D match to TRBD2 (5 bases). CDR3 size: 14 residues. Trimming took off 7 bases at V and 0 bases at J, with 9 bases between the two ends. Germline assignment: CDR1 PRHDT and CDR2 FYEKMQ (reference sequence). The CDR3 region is CASKAATNTGELFF. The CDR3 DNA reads TGTGCCAGCAAAGCGGCGACGAACACCGGGGAGCTGTTTTTT.

In DNA, the CDR3 is TGTGCCAGCAGCGTAGCCAGGGACCCCCTTGGGGGCTACACCTTC. This translates into CASSVARDPLGGYTF. The chain joins TRBV9 to TRBJ1-2, with TRBD1 as a possible D gene (5 bases). The V end was cut by 0 bases, the J end by 8 bases, with 17 bases between. This CDR3 region has 15 residues. Germline assignment: CDR1 SGDLS and CDR2 YYNGEE.

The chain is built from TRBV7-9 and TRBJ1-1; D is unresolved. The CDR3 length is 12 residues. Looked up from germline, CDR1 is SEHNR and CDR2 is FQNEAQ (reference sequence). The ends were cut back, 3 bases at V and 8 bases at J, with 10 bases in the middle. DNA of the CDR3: TGTGCCAGCAGCTTTAGTACAAGAGAAGCTTTCTTT. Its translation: CASSFSTREAFF.

The CDR3 DNA is TGCAGTGCTATGGGGCATTCCGGCCTTAGTGAGGATGAGCAGTTCTTC. This codes for CSAMGHSGLSEDEQFF. V usage is TRBV20-1 and J usage is TRBJ2-1, with a tentative D call TRBD1 (5 bases). The V and J ends lost 4 bases and 8 bases respectively, with 24 bases between them. This CDR3 contains 16 residues. The V gene's germline CDR1 is DFQATT and CDR2 SNEGSKA (reference sequence).

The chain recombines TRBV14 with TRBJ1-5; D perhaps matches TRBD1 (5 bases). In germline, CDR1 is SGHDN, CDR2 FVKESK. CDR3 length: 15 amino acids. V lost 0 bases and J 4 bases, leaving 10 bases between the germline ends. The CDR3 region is CASSQDRQLNQPQHF. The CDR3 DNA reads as TGTGCCAGCAGCCAAGATAGACAGCTTAATCAGCCCCAGCATTTT.

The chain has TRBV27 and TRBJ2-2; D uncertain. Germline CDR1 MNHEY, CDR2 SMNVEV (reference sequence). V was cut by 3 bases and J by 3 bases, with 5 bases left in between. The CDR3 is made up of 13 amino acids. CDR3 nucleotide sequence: TGTGCCAGCAGTTTTTCGTACACCGGGGAGCTGTTTTTT. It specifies CASSFSYTGELFF.

The CDR3 nucleotides read TGTGCCAGCAGTGGCAACAGGAACACTGAAGCTTTCTTT. Encoded protein: CASSGNRNTEAFF. This chain joins TRBV6-1 and TRBJ1-1, with D unresolved. This CDR3 comprises 13 residues. In germline, CDR1 is MNHNS, CDR2 SASEGT. Trimming left V 4 bases short and J 1 base short, with 7 bases between.

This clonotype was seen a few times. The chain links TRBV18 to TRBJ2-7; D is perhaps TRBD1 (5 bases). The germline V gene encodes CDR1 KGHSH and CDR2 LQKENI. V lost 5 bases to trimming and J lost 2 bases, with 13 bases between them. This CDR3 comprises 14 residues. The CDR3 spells CASSSGPRAYEQYV. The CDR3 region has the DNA TGTGCCAGCTCATCAGGTCCCAGGGCCTACGAGCAGTACGTC.

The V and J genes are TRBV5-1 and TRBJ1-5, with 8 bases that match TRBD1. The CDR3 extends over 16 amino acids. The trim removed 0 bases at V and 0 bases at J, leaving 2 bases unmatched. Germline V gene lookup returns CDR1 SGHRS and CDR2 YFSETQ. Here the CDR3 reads CASSLGTGNSNQPQHF. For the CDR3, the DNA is TGCGCCAGCAGCTTGGGGACAGGGAATAGCAATCAGCCCCAGCATTTT.

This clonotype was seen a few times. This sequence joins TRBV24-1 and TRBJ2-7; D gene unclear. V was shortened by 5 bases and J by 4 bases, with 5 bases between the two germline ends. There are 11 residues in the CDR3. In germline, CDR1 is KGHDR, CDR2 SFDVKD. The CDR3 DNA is TGTGCCACCAGTGGTGGATACGAGCAGTACTTC. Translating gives CATSGGYEQYF.

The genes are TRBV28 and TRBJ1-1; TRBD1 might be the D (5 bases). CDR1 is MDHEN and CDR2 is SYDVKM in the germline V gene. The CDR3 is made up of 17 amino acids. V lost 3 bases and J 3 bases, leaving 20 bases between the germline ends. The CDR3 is CASSLPRREVWYTEAFF. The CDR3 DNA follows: TGTGCCAGCAGTTTGCCCCGCAGGGAGGTTTGGTACACTGAAGCTTTCTTT.

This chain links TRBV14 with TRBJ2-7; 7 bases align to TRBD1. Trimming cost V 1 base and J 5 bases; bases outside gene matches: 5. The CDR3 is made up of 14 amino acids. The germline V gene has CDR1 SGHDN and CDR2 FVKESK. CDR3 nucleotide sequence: TGTGCCAGCAGCCAAGTCCACAGGGGCGACGAGCAGTACTTC. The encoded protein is CASSQVHRGDEQYF.

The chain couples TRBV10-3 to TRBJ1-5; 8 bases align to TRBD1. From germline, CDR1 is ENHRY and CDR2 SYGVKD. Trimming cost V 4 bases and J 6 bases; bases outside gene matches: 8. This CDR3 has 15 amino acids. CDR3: CAISVSGGRGQPQHF. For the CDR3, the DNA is TGTGCCATCAGTGTGTCAGGGGGCCGGGGTCAGCCCCAGCATTTT.

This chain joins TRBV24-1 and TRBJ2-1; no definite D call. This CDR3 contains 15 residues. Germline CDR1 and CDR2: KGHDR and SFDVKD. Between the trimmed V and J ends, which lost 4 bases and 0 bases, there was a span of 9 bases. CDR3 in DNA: TGTGCCACCAGTGAAAGGACCTCCTCCTACAATGAGCAGTTCTTC. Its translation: CATSERTSSYNEQFF.

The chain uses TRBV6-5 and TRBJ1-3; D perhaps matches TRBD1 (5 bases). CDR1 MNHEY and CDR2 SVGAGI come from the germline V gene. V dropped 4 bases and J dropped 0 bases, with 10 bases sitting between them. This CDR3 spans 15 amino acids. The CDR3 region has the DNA TGTGCCAGCAGTTGGGACGGAAACTCTGGAAACACCATATATTTT. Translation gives CASSWDGNSGNTIYF.

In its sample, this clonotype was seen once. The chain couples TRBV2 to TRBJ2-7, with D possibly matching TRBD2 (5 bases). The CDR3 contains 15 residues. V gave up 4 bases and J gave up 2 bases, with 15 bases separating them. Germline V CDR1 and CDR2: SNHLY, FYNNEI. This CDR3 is CASSAGLAATYEQYV. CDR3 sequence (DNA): TGTGCCAGCAGTGCCGGGCTAGCCGCTACCTACGAGCAGTACGTC.

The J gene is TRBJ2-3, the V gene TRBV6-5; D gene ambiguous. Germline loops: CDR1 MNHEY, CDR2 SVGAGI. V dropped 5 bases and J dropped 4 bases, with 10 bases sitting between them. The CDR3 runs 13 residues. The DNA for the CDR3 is TGTGCCAGCAGTCACCGAGGTGCAGATACGCAGTATTTT. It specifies CASSHRGADTQYF.

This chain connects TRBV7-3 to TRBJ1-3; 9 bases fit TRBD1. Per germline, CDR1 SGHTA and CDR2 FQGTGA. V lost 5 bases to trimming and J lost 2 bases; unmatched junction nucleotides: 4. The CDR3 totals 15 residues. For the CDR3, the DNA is TGTGCCAGCAGCGCAACAGGGGGCGCTGGAAACACCATATATTTT. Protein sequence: CASSATGGAGNTIYF.